This T cell receptor (beta chain) was identified during a study of CD8 T cells in ankylosing spondylitis. Study results and caveats: The disease-linked clones had a CD8+ phenotype and low blood frequencies. Within ankylosing spondylitis blood, a TCR beta motif made up of several highly homologous variants appeared to be characteristic.

Note on this clonotype: Antigen unknown.

This CDR3 spans 13 amino acids. CDR1 is MNHNY, CDR2 SVGAGI, per germline (reference sequence). V lost 7 bases to trimming and J lost 11 bases, with 18 bases between them. TCRdb passed the 5' RACE reads through MiXCR, listing each CDR3 protein once. The data contain roughly 30,000 distinct CDR3 sequences, about 31% of them singletons. The receptor's source is a male donor with ankylosing spondylitis. V and J are TRBV6-6 and TRBJ1-5; D is unclear. The sample taken for sequencing was synovial fluid, either unsorted or a sorted T cell fraction (not recorded which). CDR3 DNA: TGTGCCAGCAATGAGGACCGGAGTACGGCCCAGCATTTT. Amino acid sequence: CASNEDRSTAQHF.